Each of the 24 T cell receptor beta chains below was sequenced from the same sample in a study of PD-1 blockade in classical Hodgkin lymphoma. No patient escaped relapse after autologous stem cell transplantation, and brentuximab vedotin exposure varied. Repertoires were generated with immunoSEQ multiplex PCR, while TCRdb's copy carries only in-frame clones and drops some. The sample records about 31,000 clones, about 70% being singletons. The sample in question was peripheral blood mononuclear cells (PBMCs), obtained before the second cycle of nivolumab. The receptors here all came from a human donor with classical Hodgkin lymphoma.

This chain uses TRBV7-9 with TRBJ1-4, with TRBD1 as a possible D gene (5 bases). The CDR3 is 14 amino acids. Germline V gene lookup returns CDR1 SEHNR and CDR2 FQNEAQ (reference sequence). V lost 4 bases and J lost 10, with 16 bases in between. CDR3 sequence (DNA): TGTGCCAGCAGCTCCCCAGGGTATGGAGCAAAACTGTTTTTT. It encodes CASSSPGYGAKLFF.

The chain carries TRBV9 and TRBJ1-5, with D hard to call. V dropped 0 bases and J dropped 1 base, with 8 bases sitting between them. This CDR3 is built from 15 residues. Germline V gives CDR1 SGDLS, CDR2 YYNGEE. The chain's CDR3 is CASSVGGSSNQPQHF. The CDR3 region has the DNA TGTGCCAGCAGCGTAGGAGGGTCCAGCAATCAGCCCCAGCATTTT. Using reference TRBV9 and TRBJ1-5 for the parts outside the CDR3, the full variable domain is DSGVTQTPKHLITATGQRVTLRCSPRSGDLSVYWYQQSLDQGLQFLIQYYNGEERAKGNILERFSAQQFPDLHSELNLSSLELGDSALYFCASSVGGSSNQPQHFGDGTRLSIL.

This chain connects TRBV23-1 to TRBJ2-2; D assignment may be TRBD1 or TRBD2 (5 bases each). TRBV23-1 is an open reading frame whose function is uncertain. V lost 4 bases and J 7 bases, leaving 16 bases between the germline ends. The CDR3 is made up of 15 amino acids. The CDR3 sequence: CASSPRNHGGGELFF. In DNA, the CDR3 is TGCGCCAGCAGTCCTAGGAACCATGGGGGCGGGGAGCTGTTTTTT.

The chain is built from TRBV16 and TRBJ2-1, with TRBD2 matching 9 bases. Germline trimming cut 0 bases from V and 6 bases from J; bases unmatched to any gene: 6. The CDR3 loop spans 16 amino acids. Germline-derived CDR1 and CDR2 are KGHSY and FQNENV. For the CDR3, the DNA is TGTGCCAGCAGCCAATCGGGACTAGCACCCTCCAATGAGCAGTTCTTC. It specifies CASSQSGLAPSNEQFF.

The V call is TRBV4-2, the J call TRBJ2-1; 9 bases match TRBD2. With V trimmed by 1 base and J by 3 bases, 4 bases remained unmatched. This CDR3 region has 16 residues. Germline V gene data show CDR1 as LGHNA and CDR2 as YNFKEQ. The CDR3 reads CASSQGGAGGYNEQFF. CDR3 DNA: TGTGCCAGCAGCCAAGGAGGAGCGGGAGGCTACAATGAGCAGTTCTTC.

This clone occurred a few times. CDR3 nucleotide sequence: TGCGCCAGCAGCCTCCAACAGGGGTCTAATGAAAAACTGTTTTTT. This translates into CASSLQQGSNEKLFF. The J gene is TRBJ1-4, the V gene TRBV5-1; 7 positions match TRBD1. CDR1 SGHRS and CDR2 YFSETQ come from the germline V gene. The junction had 6 bases not matched to a gene; V was cut back by 4 bases and J by 3 bases. The CDR3 has 15 amino acids.

This clone has only one observation. The chain recombines TRBV5-4 with TRBJ1-3; 9 nucleotides line up with TRBD1. The V gene's germline CDR1 is SGHNT and CDR2 YYREEE (reference sequence). CDR3 length: 17 amino acids. After removal of 4 bases from V and 1 base from J, the junction contained 9 bases not matched to a gene. The CDR3 coding sequence is TGTGCCAGCAGCAAAACGGGACAGGGTTCTTCTGGAAACACCATATATTTT. This gives the protein CASSKTGQGSSGNTIYF.

This clone was seen just once. The chain has TRBV10-3 and TRBJ2-2, with 10 bases that match TRBD1. Germline lookup yields CDR1 ENHRY and CDR2 SYGVKD. The CDR3 totals 17 residues. Trimming cost V 3 bases and J 6 bases; bases outside gene matches: 10. The CDR3 nucleotides are TGTGCCATCAGTGACCCCGGGGAGACAGGGGGCCCCGGGGAGCTGTTTTTT. Translated, it gives CAISDPGETGGPGELFF.

The rearrangement links TRBV6-6 to TRBJ1-1; possible D gene TRBD1, 6 bases. V lost 0 bases to trimming and J lost 4 bases, with 12 bases between them. Germline lookup yields CDR1 MNHNY and CDR2 SVGAGI (reference sequence). This CDR3 is built from 15 residues. CDR3 nucleotides: TGTGCCAGCAGTTACTCGCCCGGGGGCGGCACTGAAGCTTTCTTT. It yields the protein CASSYSPGGGTEAFF.

This clone was found a few times. The chain carries TRBV18 and TRBJ1-1; D gene uncertain. The V and J ends lost 5 bases and 1 base respectively, with 8 bases between them. The CDR3 is made up of 13 amino acids. From germline, CDR1 is KGHSH and CDR2 LQKENI. The CDR3 DNA reads as TGTGCCAGCTCATCTAACAGGAACACTGAAGCTTTCTTT. As protein: CASSSNRNTEAFF.

In DNA, the CDR3 is TGCGCCAGCAGCTTGGAGCGGGGTAGGGAGACCCAGTACTTC. The encoded protein is CASSLERGRETQYF. The chain has TRBV5-1 and TRBJ2-5; 7 bases align to TRBD2. V was pared by 0 bases and J by 5 bases, with 4 bases of the junction left unmatched. Germline lookup yields CDR1 SGHRS and CDR2 YFSETQ. This CDR3 has 14 amino acids.

This clone was seen only a few times. V is TRBV28 and J is TRBJ2-3, with 8 bases fitting TRBD2. The germline V gene encodes CDR1 MDHEN and CDR2 SYDVKM. The CDR3 covers 18 residues. V lost 5 bases and J lost 0; bases outside the gene matches: 13. The chain's CDR3 is CASSPGGGWATSTDTQYF. In DNA, the CDR3 is TGTGCCAGCAGTCCCGGGGGGGGCTGGGCTACTAGCACAGATACGCAGTATTTT. Full variable domain (missing parts from reference TRBV28 and TRBJ2-3): DVKVTQSSRYLVKRTGEKVFLECVQDMDHENMFWYRQDPGLGLRLIYFSYDVKMKEKGDIPEGYSVSREKKERFSLILESASTNQTSMYLCASSPGGGWATSTDTQYFGPGTRLTVL.

The chain is built from TRBV10-1 and TRBJ1-6, with D unclear. Germline CDR1 and CDR2: WNHNN and SYGVQD (reference sequence). The CDR3 has 14 residues. With 6 bases removed from V and 3 bases from J, the gap between germline ends came to 9 bases. DNA for the CDR3: TGCGCCAGCAGAGGACGGTACTATAATTCACCCCTCCACTTT. Residues: CASRGRYYNSPLHF.

This clone is a singleton in its sample. The chain recombines TRBV4-3 with TRBJ2-2; TRBD1 is a possible D gene (6 bases). The V and J ends lost 0 bases and 0 bases respectively, with 17 bases between them. The germline gives CDR1 LGHNA, CDR2 YSLEER. The CDR3 totals 19 residues. The CDR3 nucleotides are TGCGCCAGCAGCCAAGATTGGGGTTATGGGGGCGCGAACACCGGGGAGCTGTTTTTT. It encodes CASSQDWGYGGANTGELFF.

The genes are TRBV7-2 and TRBJ2-1; 15 positions match TRBD2. CDR1 SGHTA and CDR2 FQGNSA come from the germline V gene. V dropped 6 bases and J dropped 4; count of bases not matched to a gene: 4. The CDR3 spans 16 residues. This chain's CDR3 is CASSRGLAGGYNEQFF. In nucleotides, the CDR3 is TGTGCCAGCAGTCGAGGACTAGCGGGAGGGTACAATGAGCAGTTCTTC.

The CDR3 sequence is CASSWGGDSYEQYF. In nucleotides, the CDR3 is TGTGCCAGCAGCTGGGGTGGTGACAGCTACGAGCAGTACTTC. The chain employs TRBV5-8 and TRBJ2-7, with a possible D match to TRBD1 (5 bases). V lost 3 bases to trimming and J lost 3 bases, with 13 bases between them. CDR3 length equals 14 residues. CDR1 and CDR2 (germline): SGHTS, YDEGEE.

V and J are TRBV11-2 and TRBJ2-7; maybe TRBD1 (6 bases). The CDR3 loop spans 12 amino acids. Trimming removed 3 bases from V and 8 bases from J, with 11 bases in between. Germline V gene data show CDR1 as SGHAT and CDR2 as FQNNGV. CDR3 residues: CASSLTGRQQYF. The DNA of the CDR3 is TGTGCCAGCAGCTTGACAGGCCGGCAGCAGTACTTC.

V is TRBV28 and J is TRBJ1-1; D gene ambiguous. V gave up 4 bases and J gave up 0 bases, with 3 bases separating them. Germline CDR1 MDHEN, CDR2 SYDVKM. There are 12 residues in the CDR3. The CDR3 region has the DNA TGTGCCAGCAGTTGGATGAACACTGAAGCTTTCTTT. It encodes CASSWMNTEAFF.

V gene TRBV28 combines with J gene TRBJ2-7; TRBD1 aligns across 8 bases. The trim removed 4 bases at V and 2 bases at J, leaving 7 bases unmatched. This CDR3 is 15 amino acids long. Germline-derived CDR1 and CDR2 are MDHEN and SYDVKM. For the CDR3, the DNA is TGTGCCAGCAGTTCCTCCTGGACAGGGACCTACGAGCAGTACTTC. This sequence encodes CASSSSWTGTYEQYF.

CDR3 sequence reads: CASSGGQLYEQYF. The CDR3, as DNA: TGTGCCAGCAGTGGGGGACAGCTTTACGAGCAGTACTTC. The genes are TRBV6-1 and TRBJ2-5; TRBD1 matches 7 bases. The DNA end is more similar to TRBJ2-7, so the J call may be wrong. The CDR3 totals 13 residues. Germline loops: CDR1 MNHNS, CDR2 SASEGT.

This clone is labeled medium-sized (0.01 to 0.1%). This chain joins TRBV5-4 and TRBJ2-7, with a weak D call TRBD2 (6 bases). V was pared by 4 bases and J by 6 bases, with 20 bases between. The CDR3 is 15 amino acids. Germline V gene sequence: CDR1 SGHNT, CDR2 YYREEE (reference sequence). The DNA of the CDR3 is TGTGCCAGCAGCCCGGAGGGAGCAGCGGATGCCGAGCAGTACTTC. Its protein is CASSPEGAADAEQYF.

This clone was recorded a few times. The chain employs TRBV19 and TRBJ1-5; possible D gene TRBD1, 5 bases. The CDR3 length is 15 residues. V shed 7 bases and J shed 3 bases, with 16 bases lying between them. Germline CDR1 and CDR2: LNHDA and SQIVND (reference sequence). The CDR3 DNA sequence: TGTGCCAGTAAAAATATACAGGACTCCAATCAGCCCCAGCATTTT. Its protein is CASKNIQDSNQPQHF.

The rearrangement links TRBV6-5 to TRBJ1-2; 9 bases align to TRBD1. Germline V lookup: CDR1 MNHEY, CDR2 SVGAGI. J was trimmed by 6 bases and V by 4 bases; bases with no gene match: 3. This CDR3 spans 13 amino acids. The CDR3 here is CASSSQGAHGYTF. The CDR3 bases are TGTGCCAGCAGTTCACAGGGGGCGCATGGCTACACCTTC.

Only a few counts were recorded for this clone. This rearrangement joins TRBV6-5 to TRBJ1-4; no clear D gene. V lost 0 bases, J lost 2 bases, and 10 bases lay in between. The germline gives CDR1 MNHEY, CDR2 SVGAGI. There are 16 residues in the CDR3. CDR3 sequence reads: CASSYSSGRTNEKLFF. CDR3 DNA: TGTGCCAGCAGTTACTCCAGTGGTAGGACTAATGAAAAACTGTTTTTT.